The 10 T cell receptor beta chains in this list originate from one sample, sequenced in a study of blood T cells in healthy people across ages. Sample-barcoded 5' priming and a J-beta primer mix drove a second PCR of about 6 to 12 cycles. TCRdb re-called the 5' RACE reads with MiXCR, one entry per CDR3 protein. The table includes 270,000 or so distinct CDR3 sequences, 25% to 30% detected once. The sample was blood. These receptors were obtained from a woman in her 70s in good health.

This clonotype occurred a few times. Relative to the germline gene, one junction end is altered; a read error may explain this. The chain has TRBV15 and TRBJ1-1, with unresolved D. Germline CDR1 and CDR2: LNHNV and YYDKDF (reference sequence). The CDR3 has 14 amino acids. In nucleotides, the CDR3 is TGTGCCACCAGCAGAGATCCGTTGGAGGGCCCCCACTCTTTT. This encodes CATSRDPLEGPHSF.

The chain uses TRBV7-2 and TRBJ2-1; tentative D call: TRBD2 (5 bases). Germline-derived CDR1 and CDR2 are SGHTA and FQGNSA. CDR3 size: 13 residues. Trimming cost V 3 bases and J 8 bases, with 11 bases left between them. The chain's CDR3 is CASSFSRTDEQFF. For the CDR3, the DNA is TGTGCCAGCAGCTTTTCTCGGACTGATGAGCAGTTCTTC.

This clonotype was observed at least ten times. V usage is TRBV29-1 and J usage is TRBJ2-1, with D hard to call. The CDR3 runs 11 residues. V was shortened by 5 bases and J by 5 bases, with 7 bases between the two germline ends. The germline V gene has CDR1 SQVTM and CDR2 ANQGSEA. As DNA, the CDR3 is TGCAGCGTTTTAGCCGACAATGAGCAGTTCTTC. As protein: CSVLADNEQFF.

The V gene is TRBV7-2, the J gene TRBJ2-7; unclear D gene. Germline V lookup: CDR1 SGHTA, CDR2 FQGNSA. Between the trimmed V and J ends, which lost 7 bases and 0 bases, there was a span of 19 bases. The CDR3 is 16 residues long. CDR3 region: CASTERFPASSYEQYF. CDR3 in DNA: TGTGCCAGCACCGAACGATTCCCAGCTAGCTCCTACGAGCAGTACTTC.

The rearrangement uses TRBV3-1 and TRBJ2-4, with D maybe TRBD2 (6 bases). The CDR3 has 15 amino acids. Germline CDR1 LGHDT, CDR2 YNNKEL (reference sequence). Deletions cut 1 base from V and 1 base from J, with 8 bases between. CDR3 in amino acids: CASSQASGAKNIQYF. The CDR3 coding sequence is TGTGCCAGCAGCCAAGCGAGCGGGGCCAAAAACATTCAGTACTTC.

The V gene is TRBV6-1, the J gene TRBJ1-5; D might be TRBD1 (6 bases). V was clipped by 1 base and J by 7 bases, with 14 bases between them. CDR1 is MNHNS and CDR2 is SASEGT in the germline V gene. This CDR3 has 15 amino acids. CDR3 residues: CASSEGPGGAQPQHF. The CDR3 nucleotides read TGTGCCAGCAGTGAAGGGCCCGGGGGGGCACAGCCCCAGCATTTT.

This chain connects TRBV6-1 to TRBJ1-2; D not resolved. Trimming took off 4 bases at V and 4 bases at J, with 10 bases between the two ends. CDR1 MNHNS and CDR2 SASEGT come from the germline V gene. The CDR3 has 13 amino acids. The DNA of the CDR3 is TGTGCCAGCAGTGTGCCGGGTCTCTATGGCTACACCTTC. It encodes CASSVPGLYGYTF.

The chain employs TRBV29-1 and TRBJ2-5, with 7 nucleotides matching TRBD1. Germline CDR1 SQVTM, CDR2 ANQGSEA. The CDR3 has 14 residues. After removal of 7 bases from V and 1 base from J, the junction contained 9 bases not matched to a gene. The DNA for the CDR3 is TGCAGCGCCATCCGAGGGACAGCCCAAGAGACCCAGTACTTC. It specifies CSAIRGTAQETQYF.

The chain carries TRBV6-1 and TRBJ2-7, with 7 bases identical to TRBD2. The J call is in doubt because the DNA end fits TRBJ2-1 better. CDR1 MNHNS and CDR2 SASEGT come from the germline V gene. The CDR3 length is 13 residues. CDR3 amino acids: CAGARGIGNEQFF. CDR3 in DNA: TGTGCCGGCGCGCGGGGGATAGGGAATGAGCAGTTCTTC.

The chain recombines TRBV5-8 with TRBJ1-5; no definite D call. This CDR3 region has 17 residues. V was cut by 0 bases and J by 3 bases, with 16 bases left in between. Germline loops: CDR1 SGHTS, CDR2 YDEGEE. The CDR3 DNA follows: TGTGCCAGCAGCTTGGCTTCCCCCGGACGGGCCAATCAGCCCCAGCATTTT. It codes for CASSLASPGRANQPQHF.